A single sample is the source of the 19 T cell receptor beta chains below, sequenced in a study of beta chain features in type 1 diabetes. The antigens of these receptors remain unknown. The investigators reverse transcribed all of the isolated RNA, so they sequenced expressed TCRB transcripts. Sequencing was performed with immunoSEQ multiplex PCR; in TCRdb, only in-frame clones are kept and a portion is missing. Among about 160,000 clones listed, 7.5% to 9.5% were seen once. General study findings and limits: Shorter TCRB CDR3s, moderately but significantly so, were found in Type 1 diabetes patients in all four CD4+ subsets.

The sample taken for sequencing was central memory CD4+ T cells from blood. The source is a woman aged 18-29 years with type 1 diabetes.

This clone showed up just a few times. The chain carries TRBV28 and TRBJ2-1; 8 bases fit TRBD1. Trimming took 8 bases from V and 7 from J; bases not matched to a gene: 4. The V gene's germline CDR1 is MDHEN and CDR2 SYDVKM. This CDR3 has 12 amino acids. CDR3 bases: TGTGCCAGCCAGGACAGGGCGAATGAGCAGTTCTTC. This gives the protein CASQDRANEQFF.

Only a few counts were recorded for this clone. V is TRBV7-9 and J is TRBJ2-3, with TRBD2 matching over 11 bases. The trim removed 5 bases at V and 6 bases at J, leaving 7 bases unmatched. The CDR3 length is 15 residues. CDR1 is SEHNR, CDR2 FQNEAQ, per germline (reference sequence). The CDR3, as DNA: TGTGCCAGCAGCCTTAGCGGGAGGGCAAGCGATACGCAGTATTTT. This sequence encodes CASSLSGRASDTQYF.

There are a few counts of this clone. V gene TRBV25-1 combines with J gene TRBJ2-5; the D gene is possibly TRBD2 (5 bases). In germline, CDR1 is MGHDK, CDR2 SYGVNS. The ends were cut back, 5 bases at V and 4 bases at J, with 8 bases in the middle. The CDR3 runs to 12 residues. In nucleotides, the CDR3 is TGTGCCAGCAGTCGTGGACTAGAGACCCAGTACTTC. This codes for CASSRGLETQYF.

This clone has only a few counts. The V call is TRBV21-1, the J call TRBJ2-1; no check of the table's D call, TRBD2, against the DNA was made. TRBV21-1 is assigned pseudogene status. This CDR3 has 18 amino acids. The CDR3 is CASSKVRGGQSSYNEQFF. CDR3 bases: TGTGCCAGCAGCAAAGTTCGCGGCGGCCAGAGCTCCTACAATGAGCAGTTCTTC.

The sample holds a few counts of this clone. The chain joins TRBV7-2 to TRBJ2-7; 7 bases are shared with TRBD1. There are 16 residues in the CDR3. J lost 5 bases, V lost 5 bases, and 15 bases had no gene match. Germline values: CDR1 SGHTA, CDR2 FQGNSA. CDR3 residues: CASSALGTALGDEQYF. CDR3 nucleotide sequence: TGTGCCAGCAGCGCCCTAGGGACAGCCCTAGGCGACGAGCAGTACTTC.

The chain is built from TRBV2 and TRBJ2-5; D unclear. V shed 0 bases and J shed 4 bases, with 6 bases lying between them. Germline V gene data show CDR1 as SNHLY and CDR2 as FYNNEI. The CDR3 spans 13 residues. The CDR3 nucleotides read TGTGCCAGCAGTGAAGCCACACCAGAGACCCAGTACTTC. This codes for CASSEATPETQYF.

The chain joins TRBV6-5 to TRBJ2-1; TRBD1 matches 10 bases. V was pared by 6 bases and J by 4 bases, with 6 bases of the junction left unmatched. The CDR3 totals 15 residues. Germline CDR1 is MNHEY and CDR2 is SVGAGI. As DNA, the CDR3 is TGTGCCAGCAGCGACAGGGGGCTGATATACAATGAGCAGTTCTTC. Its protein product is CASSDRGLIYNEQFF.

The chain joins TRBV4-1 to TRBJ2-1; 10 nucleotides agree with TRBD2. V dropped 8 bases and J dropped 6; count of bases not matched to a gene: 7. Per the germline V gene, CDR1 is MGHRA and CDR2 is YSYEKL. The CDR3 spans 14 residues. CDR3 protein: CASGTSGALNEQFF. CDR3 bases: TGCGCCAGCGGCACTAGCGGGGCCCTCAATGAGCAGTTCTTC.

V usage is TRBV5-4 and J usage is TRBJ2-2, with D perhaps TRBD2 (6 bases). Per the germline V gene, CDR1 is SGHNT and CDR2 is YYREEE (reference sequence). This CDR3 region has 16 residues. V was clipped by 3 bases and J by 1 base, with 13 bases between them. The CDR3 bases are TGTGCCAGCAGCTCACCGGGACTGATGAACACCGGGGAGCTGTTTTTT. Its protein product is CASSSPGLMNTGELFF.

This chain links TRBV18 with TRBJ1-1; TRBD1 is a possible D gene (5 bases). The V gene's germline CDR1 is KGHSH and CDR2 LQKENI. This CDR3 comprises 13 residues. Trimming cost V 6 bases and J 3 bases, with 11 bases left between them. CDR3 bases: TGTGCCAGCTCCGGGGGGATGTACACTGAAGCTTTCTTT. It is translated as CASSGGMYTEAFF.

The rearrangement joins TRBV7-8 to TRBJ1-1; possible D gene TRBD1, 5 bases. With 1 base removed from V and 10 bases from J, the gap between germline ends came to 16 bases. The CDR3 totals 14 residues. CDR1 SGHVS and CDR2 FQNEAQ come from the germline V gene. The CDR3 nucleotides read TGTGCCAGCAGCTTAGGTGCAGGGAGGGCGGCAGCTTTCTTT. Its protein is CASSLGAGRAAAFF.

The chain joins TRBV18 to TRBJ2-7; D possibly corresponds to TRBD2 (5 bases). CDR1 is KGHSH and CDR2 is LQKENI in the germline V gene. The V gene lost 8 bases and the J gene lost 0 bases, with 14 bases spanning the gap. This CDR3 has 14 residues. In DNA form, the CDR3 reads TGTGCCAGCGCAAATGCGGGCAGCTCCTACGAGCAGTACTTC. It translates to CASANAGSSYEQYF.

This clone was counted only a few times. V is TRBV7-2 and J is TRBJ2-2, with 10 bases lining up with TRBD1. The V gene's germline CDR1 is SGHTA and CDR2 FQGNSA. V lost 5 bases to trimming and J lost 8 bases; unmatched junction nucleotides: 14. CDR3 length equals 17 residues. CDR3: CASSPAGTGALGGELFF. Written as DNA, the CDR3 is TGTGCCAGCAGCCCCGCCGGGACAGGGGCACTTGGGGGGGAGCTGTTTTTT.

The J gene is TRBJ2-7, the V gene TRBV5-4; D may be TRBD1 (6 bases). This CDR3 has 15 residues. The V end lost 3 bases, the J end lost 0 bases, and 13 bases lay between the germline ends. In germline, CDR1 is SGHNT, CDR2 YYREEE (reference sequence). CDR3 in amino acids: CASSSPSDSSYEQYF. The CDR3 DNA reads TGTGCCAGCAGCTCGCCCTCGGACAGCTCCTACGAGCAGTACTTC. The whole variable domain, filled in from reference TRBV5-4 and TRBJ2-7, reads ETGVTQSPTHLIKTRGQQVTLRCSSQSGHNTVSWYQQALGQGPQFIFQYYREEENGRGNFPPRFSGLQFPNYSSELNVNALELDDSALYLCASSSPSDSSYEQYFGPGTRLTVT.

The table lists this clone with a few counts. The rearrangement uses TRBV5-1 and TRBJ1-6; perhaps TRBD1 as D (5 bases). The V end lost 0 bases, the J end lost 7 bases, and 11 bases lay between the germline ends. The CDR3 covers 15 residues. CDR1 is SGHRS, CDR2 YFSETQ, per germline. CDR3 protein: CASSLGGGGNSPLHF. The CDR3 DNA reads TGCGCCAGCAGCTTGGGCGGGGGAGGCAATTCACCCCTCCACTTT.

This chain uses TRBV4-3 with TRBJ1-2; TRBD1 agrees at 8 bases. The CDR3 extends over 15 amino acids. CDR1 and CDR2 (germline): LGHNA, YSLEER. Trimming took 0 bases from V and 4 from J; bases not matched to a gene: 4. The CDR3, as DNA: TGCGCCAGCAGCCAAGACCAGGGGGCGGCCTATGGCTACACCTTC. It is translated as CASSQDQGAAYGYTF.

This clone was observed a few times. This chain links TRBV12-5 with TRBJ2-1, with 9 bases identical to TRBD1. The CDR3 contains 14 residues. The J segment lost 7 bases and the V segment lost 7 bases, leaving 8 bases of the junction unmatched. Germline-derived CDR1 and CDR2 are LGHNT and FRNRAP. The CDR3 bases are TGTGCTAGTGCCCGGGACAGGGAGTGGAATGAGCAGTTCTTC. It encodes CASARDREWNEQFF. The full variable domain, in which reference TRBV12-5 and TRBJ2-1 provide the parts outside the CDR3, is DARVTQTPRHKVTEMGQEVTMRCQPILGHNTVFWYRQTMMQGLELLAYFRNRAPLDDSGMPKDRFSAEMPDATLATLKIQPSEPRDSAVYFCASARDREWNEQFFGPGTRLTVL.

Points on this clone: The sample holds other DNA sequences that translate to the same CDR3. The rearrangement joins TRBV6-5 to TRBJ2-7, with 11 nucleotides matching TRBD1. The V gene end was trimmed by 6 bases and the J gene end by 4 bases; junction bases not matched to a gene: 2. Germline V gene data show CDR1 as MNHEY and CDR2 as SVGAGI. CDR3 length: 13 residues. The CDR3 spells CASSRDRGYEQYF. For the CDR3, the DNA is TGTGCCAGCAGCCGGGACAGGGGGTACGAGCAGTACTTC.

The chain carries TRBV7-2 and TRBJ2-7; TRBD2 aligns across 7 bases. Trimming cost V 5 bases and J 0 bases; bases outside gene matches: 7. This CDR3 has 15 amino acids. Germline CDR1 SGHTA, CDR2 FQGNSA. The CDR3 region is CASSAEGGGSYEQYF. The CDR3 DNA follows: TGTGCCAGCAGCGCGGAGGGCGGGGGCTCCTACGAGCAGTACTTC. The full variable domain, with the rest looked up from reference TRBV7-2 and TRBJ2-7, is GAGVSQSPSNKVTEKGKDVELRCDPISGHTALYWYRQSLGQGLEFLIYFQGNSAPDKSGLPSDRFSAERTGGSVSTLTIQRTQQEDSAVYLCASSAEGGGSYEQYFGPGTRLTVT.